Listed below are T cell receptor beta chains from one sample, sequenced in a study of OX40 agonist ivuxolimab in advanced cancers. Assay used: immunoSEQ multiplex PCR; TCRdb lists only in-frame clones, some missing. The sample holds tens of thousands of clones, approximately 89% seen once. Sample: CD4+ or CD8+ T cells sorted from blood, taken in a trial of the OX40 agonist ivuxolimab. The receptors derive from an adult with an advanced solid tumor such as melanoma, head and neck, liver or kidney cancer. Each CDR3 is given with its conserved first and last residue. The D gene is left open where the match is weak. Some rows mark clone size as missing; the rest say once, few, many or name a class of expanded clone.

TRBJ2-7 | . | . | TRBV10-3 | TGTGCCATCAGTGAGGCGCAGGGGACTCCCTACGAGCAGTACTTC | CAISEAQGTPYEQYF
TRBJ1-5 | . | . | TRBV27 | TGTGCCAGCAGTTTAACAGGTTGGGTCAATAGCAATCAGCCCCAGCATTTT | CASSLTGWVNSNQPQHF
TRBJ2-1 | . | . | TRBV30 | TGTGCCTGGAGTGTGCGCCTGGGACTGGAGCAGTTCTTC | CAWSVRLGLEQFF
TRBJ2-4 | . | . | TRBV5-1 | TGCGCCAGCAGCTTGCAAGTAGGGTGGGACAAAAACATTCAGTACTTC | CASSLQVGWDKNIQYF
TRBJ1-5 | . | . | TRBV10-3 | TGTGCCATCAGTGAGATGGGGAACCAGCCCCAGCATTTT | CAISEMGNQPQHF
TRBJ2-1 | . | . | TRBV25-1 | TGTGCCAGCAGACGTGGGTCCTACAATGAGCAGTTCTTC | CASRRGSYNEQFF
TRBJ2-3 | TRBD2 | . | TRBV9 | TGTGCCAGCAGCGTAGGGGCTAGCGGGGTGGCCGATACGCAGTATTTT | CASSVGASGVADTQYF
TRBJ2-4 | . | . | TRBV6-5 | TGTGCCAGCAGCCGCACCGGGATGGCCAAAAACATTCAGTACTTC | CASSRTGMAKNIQYF
TRBJ2-2 | . | . | TRBV5-1 | TGCGCCAGCAGCTTGGGATCATGGGGGTCCGGGGAGCTGTTTTTT | CASSLGSWGSGELFF
TRBJ1-3 | . | . | TRBV19 | TGTGCCAGTAGTATCGGGGGCCCTATATCTGGAAACACCATATATTTT | CASSIGGPISGNTIYF
TRBJ2-2 | TRBD2 | . | TRBV2 | TGTGCCAGCAGTTTGGGACGGCGGCCTGGCGGGGGGGAAGGGGAGCTGTTTTTT | CASSLGRRPGGGEGELFF
TRBJ2-2 | . | . | TRBV27 | TGTGCCAGCAGTCTCCAGGGCGGGGAGCTGTTTTTT | CASSLQGGELFF
TRBJ2-5 | TRBD2 | . | TRBV10-2 | TGCGCCAGCAGTGCGGGGGGAGAGACCCAGTACTTC | CASSAGGETQYF
TRBJ1-4 | . | . | TRBV18 | TGTGCCAGCTCACAAAACAGAGCAACTAATGAAAAACTGTTTTTT | CASSQNRATNEKLFF
TRBJ1-6 | TRBD1 | once | TRBV6-1 | TGTGCCAGCAGCTTAAGTGGGACAGATAATTCACCCCTCCACTTT | CASSLSGTDNSPLHF
TRBJ2-5 | . | . | TRBV2 | TGTGCCAGCAGTGCGACCGCCAGGCAAGAGACCCAGTACTTC | CASSATARQETQYF